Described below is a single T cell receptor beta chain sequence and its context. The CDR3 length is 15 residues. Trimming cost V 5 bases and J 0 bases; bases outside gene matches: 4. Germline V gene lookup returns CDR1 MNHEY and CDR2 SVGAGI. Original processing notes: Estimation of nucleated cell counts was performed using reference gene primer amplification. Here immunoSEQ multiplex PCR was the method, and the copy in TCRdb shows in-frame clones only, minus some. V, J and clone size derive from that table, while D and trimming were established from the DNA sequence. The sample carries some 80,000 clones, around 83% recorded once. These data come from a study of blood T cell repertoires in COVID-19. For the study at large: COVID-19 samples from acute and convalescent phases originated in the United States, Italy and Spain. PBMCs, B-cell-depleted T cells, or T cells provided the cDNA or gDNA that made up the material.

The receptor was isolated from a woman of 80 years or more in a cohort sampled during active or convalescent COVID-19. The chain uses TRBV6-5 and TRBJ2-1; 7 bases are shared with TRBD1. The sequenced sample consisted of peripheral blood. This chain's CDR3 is CASSKTGDSYNEQFF. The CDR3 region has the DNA TGTGCCAGCAGTAAAACAGGGGACTCCTACAATGAGCAGTTCTTC.